The sequence of this T cell receptor beta chain was determined in a study of shared clonotypes between healthy human individuals. Generated by immunoSEQ multiplex PCR, the TCRdb table keeps only in-frame clones and is missing some. Here the sample spans millions of clones, roughly 95% being singletons. V lost 5 bases and J 7 bases, leaving 22 bases between the germline ends. The CDR3 is 16 amino acids. CDR1 SGHTA and CDR2 FQGTGA come from the germline V gene. Study results and caveats: Sequencing depth was predicted to influence how clonotypes are shared among donors.

Worth noting for this clone: What it binds is not known.

The chain has TRBV7-3 and TRBJ2-3, with D perhaps matching TRBD1 (5 bases). This receptor was taken from a young man in good health. The sequencing input was naive CD4+ T cells sorted from blood. Stated subset: CD45RA+ positively selected. CDR3 DNA sequence: TGTGCCAGCAGCCCGACCGCAGGGCAGGGTGGAAATACGCAGTATTTT. Translation: CASSPTAGQGGNTQYF.